This record looks at one TCR beta chain sequence and its context. These data belong to a study of blood T cell repertoires in COVID-19. Study-level background: Donors in the United States, Italy and Spain gave samples during acute or convalescent COVID-19. From T cells, B-cell-depleted T cells, or PBMCs came the material, which was cDNA or gDNA.

Methods used by the authors: The authors estimated nucleated cell counts from reference gene primer amplification. Data came from immunoSEQ multiplex PCR; TCRdb stores just in-frame clones and leaves some out. The V and J calls and clone size come from that table; D and trimming were worked out from the DNA. The sample carries roughly 140,000 clones, almost 90% recorded once. The germline gives CDR1 KGHSH, CDR2 LQKENI. V was clipped by 2 bases and J by 1 base, with 15 bases between them. The CDR3 length is 16 residues. The chain joins TRBV18 to TRBJ2-7; D possibly corresponds to TRBD1 (5 bases). The TCR was taken from a man aged 50-59 years with active or convalescent COVID-19. Sample: peripheral blood. The CDR3 bases are TGTGCCAGCTCACCAAAGGGGTCAGGAGATTCCTACGAGCAGTACTTC. It translates to CASSPKGSGDSYEQYF.